This T cell receptor beta chain originates from a study of T cell responses to AZD1222 COVID-19 vaccine. Overall study results and limits: Spike-wide vaccine-associated CD4 TCRs dominated at 160-218 and 743-854.

Trimming shortened V by 3 bases and J by 1 base, and 7 bases separated the two germline ends. Germline CDR1 reads SNHLY; CDR2 reads FYNNEI. CDR3 length equals 15 residues. Measured with immunoSEQ multiplex PCR; TCRdb has only the in-frame clones, and not every one. Altogether roughly 100,000 clones are present, about four fifths being singletons, with the ten largest covering approximately 14%. For this clone: Its antigen is not known.

The TCR originated in an adult who received the AZD1222 COVID-19 vaccine. The chain employs TRBV2 and TRBJ1-6; TRBD1 might be the D (5 bases). The material sequenced was peripheral blood, taken 28 days after the second AZD1222 dose. The CDR3 protein is CASSDEGSYNSPLHF. The CDR3 coding sequence is TGTGCCAGCAGTGACGAGGGGTCCTATAATTCACCCCTCCACTTT.